This TCR beta chain was retrieved from a study of cytomegalovirus exposure and HLA in healthy donors. On this clone itself: One end of the junction varies from germline; a read error may be responsible.

The CDR3 contains 15 residues. The germline V gene encodes CDR1 MNHEY and CDR2 SVGAGI. PCR primers comprised 60 Vbeta and 13 Jbeta primers. Produced via immunoSEQ multiplex PCR; TCRdb's table is partial and in-frame only. The sample yields approximately 160,000 clones, around 77% seen once. The chain couples TRBV6-5 to TRBJ1-2; 9 bases line up with TRBD1. The receptor was derived from a woman under 40 in good health and CMV-seronegative. Sequencing input: PBMCs. The CDR3 sequence is CASSGSTGGNYGYPF. As DNA, the CDR3 is TGTGCCAGCAGCGGATCAACAGGGGGCAACTATGGCTACCCCTTC.